This entry describes one T cell receptor beta chain. Trimming pared 5 bases from V and 4 bases from J, leaving 14 bases between. CDR1 and CDR2 (germline): LNHDA, SQIVND (reference sequence). This CDR3 is built from 14 residues. These data originate in a study of OX40 agonist ivuxolimab in advanced cancers. TCRdb's table, derived via immunoSEQ multiplex PCR, lists solely in-frame clones and lacks some. The sample has more than 100,000 clones; approximately 92% are singletons. The sample consisted of CD4+ or CD8+ T cells sorted from blood, taken in a trial of the OX40 agonist ivuxolimab. This sequence was found in an adult with an advanced solid tumor such as melanoma, head and neck, liver or kidney cancer. V usage is TRBV19 and J usage is TRBJ2-5, with D maybe TRBD1 (5 bases). The CDR3 here is CASSRQGTIETQYF. The CDR3 DNA is TGTGCCAGTAGTCGGCAGGGAACTATAGAGACCCAGTACTTC.